The 2 T cell receptor beta chains given below trace back to one sample, sequenced in a study of cytomegalovirus exposure and HLA in healthy donors (dated by TCRdb to between 2016 and 2019). The library relied on the immunoSEQ multiplex PCR assay. For the multiplex PCR, a mixture combining 60 forward primers for TCR Vbeta segments and 13 reverse primers for TCR Jbeta segments was used. The table comes from immuneACCESS by way of TCRdb, which keeps in-frame sequences with V and J called. Part of the clones is missing from these tables; in studies checked, under half for an unresolved V gene and the rest for unknown reasons. Across this sample there are about 190,000 clones, with around 84% seen only once. Roughly 3.1% of the sample is held by the ten biggest clonotypes. The material sequenced was PBMCs. The receptor source for this set is a man aged 35 to 55 in good health and CMV-seropositive.

As concerns this clone: The sample carries other DNA sequences with the same CDR3. The chain employs TRBV9 and TRBJ2-3; the match to TRBD1 covers 7 bases. Trimming took 0 bases from V and 6 from J; bases not matched to a gene: 1. Germline lookup yields CDR1 SGDLS and CDR2 YYNGEE. This CDR3 comprises 13 residues. In DNA form, the CDR3 reads TGTGCCAGCAGCGTAGCAGGGGGTGATACGCAGTATTTT. It translates to CASSVAGGDTQYF.

This clone showed up just a few times. The chain has TRBV5-1 and TRBJ2-5, with 10 bases aligning to TRBD2. The junction had 10 bases not matched to a gene; V was cut back by 3 bases and J by 2 bases. CDR1 is SGHRS and CDR2 is YFSETQ in the germline V gene. The CDR3 has 17 residues. The CDR3 bases are TGCGCCAGCAGCTCCGGGACTAGCGCCCGGTCACAAGAGACCCAGTACTTC. It codes for CASSSGTSARSQETQYF.